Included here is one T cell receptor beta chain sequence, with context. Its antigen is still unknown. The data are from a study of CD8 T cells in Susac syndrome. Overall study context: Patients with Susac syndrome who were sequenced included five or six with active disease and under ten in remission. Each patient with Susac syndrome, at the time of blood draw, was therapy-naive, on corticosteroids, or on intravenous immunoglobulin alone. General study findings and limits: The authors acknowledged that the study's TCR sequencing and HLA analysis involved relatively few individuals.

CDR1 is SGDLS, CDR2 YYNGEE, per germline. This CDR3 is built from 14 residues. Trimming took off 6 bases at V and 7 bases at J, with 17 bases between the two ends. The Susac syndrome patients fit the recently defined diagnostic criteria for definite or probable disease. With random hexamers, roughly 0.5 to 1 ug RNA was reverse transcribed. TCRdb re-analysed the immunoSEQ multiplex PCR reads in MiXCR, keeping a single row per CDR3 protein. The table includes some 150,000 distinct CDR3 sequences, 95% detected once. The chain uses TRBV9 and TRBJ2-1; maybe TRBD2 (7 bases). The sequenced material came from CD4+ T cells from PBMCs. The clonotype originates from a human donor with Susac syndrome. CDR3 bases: TGTGCCAGCAACCGTGTGGGAGGGGGGAATGAGCAGTTCTTC. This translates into CASNRVGGGNEQFF.